This T cell receptor beta chain was found in a study of T cell clonality in common variable immunodeficiency. Findings and limits, study-wide: Repertoire-complication correlations in CVID were limited by patient heterogeneity. In common variable immunodeficiency, TCR beta chains reportedly carried fewer deletions and N-nucleotide insertions.

The CDR3 is 16 amino acids. Germline loops: CDR1 MNHEY, CDR2 SMNVEV (reference sequence). V dropped 3 bases and J dropped 1; count of bases not matched to a gene: 7. TCRdb's copy holds only in-frame clones and misses some; the assay was immunoSEQ multiplex PCR. The table lists about 37,000 clones, no singletons, with approximately 0.94% in the top ten. This clone was seen ten or more times. Its antigen remains unknown. The DNA ends 3 residues before the CDR3 does, and the rest of the CDR3 is filled in from the germline J gene. Sample: peripheral blood mononuclear cells. The rearrangement links TRBV27 to TRBJ2-3; 7 positions agree with TRBD1. The receptor's source is a person aged 18-70 years in good health. CDR3 DNA, as far as it was read: TGTGCCAGCAGTTTCCGCGACAGGGACGGCACAGATACG. It codes for CASSFRDRDGTDT. The complete CDR3 reads CASSFRDRDGTDTQYF.